This T cell receptor beta chain came from a study of blood T cell repertoires in COVID-19. Study background: From the United States, Italy and Spain came samples of acute and convalescent COVID-19. From T cells, B-cell-depleted T cells, or PBMCs came the material, which was cDNA or gDNA.

This clone is a singleton in its sample. In the original workflow: Quantification of nucleated cells was approximated via reference gene primer amplification. Data came from immunoSEQ multiplex PCR; TCRdb stores just in-frame clones and leaves some out. That table is the source of V, J and clone size, and D and trimming were worked out from the DNA. The table lists 230,000 or so clones, around 84% of them singletons, with around 20% in the top ten. Trimming cost V 3 bases and J 8 bases, with 13 bases left between them. Looked up from germline, CDR1 is PRHDT and CDR2 is FYEKMQ (reference sequence). CDR3 length: 13 amino acids.

Sequenced sample: peripheral blood. This chain connects TRBV13 to TRBJ1-2, with D perhaps TRBD1 (5 bases). The TCR originated in a young man with active or convalescent COVID-19. CDR3 nucleotide sequence: TGTGCCAGCAGCTTGGGACTTCAAGAGGGCTACACCTTC. Amino acid sequence: CASSLGLQEGYTF. Filled out from reference TRBV13 and TRBJ1-2, the complete variable domain reads AAGVIQSPRHLIKEKRETATLKCYPIPRHDTVYWYQQGPGQDPQFLISFYEKMQSDKGSIPDRFSAQQFSDYHSELNMSSLELGDSALYFCASSLGLQEGYTFGSGTRLTVV.